The 9 T cell receptor beta chains below were found in one sample sequenced in a study of T cell responses to AZD1222 COVID-19 vaccine. Method: immunoSEQ multiplex PCR; TCRdb's copy keeps in-frame clones and lacks some. In the table there are about 270,000 clones, around 93% of which are singletons. This sample comprised peripheral blood, obtained 28 days after the second AZD1222 dose. The source is an adult who received the AZD1222 COVID-19 vaccine.

This chain joins TRBV12-3 or TRBV12-4 and TRBJ1-6; D remains ambiguous. Trimming pared 1 base from V and 7 bases from J, leaving 5 bases between. The CDR3 runs to 13 residues. The CDR3 DNA sequence: TGTGCCAGCAGTTTAGGGACCAATTCACCCCTCCACTTT. It encodes CASSLGTNSPLHF.

This sequence joins TRBV18 and TRBJ2-1, with D possibly TRBD1 on 6 matching bases. CDR3 size: 15 residues. V was pared by 3 bases and J by 2 bases, with 11 bases between. Germline CDR1 and CDR2: KGHSH and LQKENI. The CDR3: CASSPRQVTYNEQFF. The CDR3, as DNA: TGTGCCAGCTCACCCAGACAGGTAACCTACAATGAGCAGTTCTTC.

The rearrangement links TRBV6-1 to TRBJ2-1, with D perhaps TRBD2 (6 bases). CDR1 is MNHNS, CDR2 SASEGT, per germline. Trimming took 2 bases from V and 9 from J, leaving 14 bases between them. The CDR3 totals 14 residues. CDR3 coding DNA: TGTGCCAGCAGTGAACAGCCAGGGCGGGGTGAGCAGTTCTTC. Translating it yields CASSEQPGRGEQFF.

V gene TRBV9 combines with J gene TRBJ2-3, with TRBD2 identical over 11 bases. Trimming at V came to 3 bases and at J to 5 bases, leaving 2 bases not matched to a gene. Germline CDR1 reads SGDLS; CDR2 reads YYNGEE. The CDR3 is made up of 14 amino acids. CDR3 sequence (DNA): TGTGCCAGCAGCGCCGGGACTAGCGGAGATACGCAGTATTTT. It is translated as CASSAGTSGDTQYF.

This chain connects TRBV6-5 to TRBJ2-5, with D uncertain. Trimming pared 5 bases from V and 5 bases from J, leaving 6 bases between. Germline V gives CDR1 MNHEY, CDR2 SVGAGI. The CDR3 consists of 11 residues. The CDR3 coding sequence is TGTGCCAGCAGTCCCCAGGAGACCCAGTACTTC. This codes for CASSPQETQYF.

V gene TRBV7-9 combines with J gene TRBJ1-5, with 7 bases that match TRBD1. The V gene's germline CDR1 is SEHNR and CDR2 FQNEAQ (reference sequence). The ends lost 5 bases at V and 4 bases at J; junction bases unmatched: 11. This CDR3 is built from 16 residues. The CDR3 spells CASSPAEGGANQPQHF. The DNA of the CDR3 is TGTGCCAGCAGCCCCGCTGAAGGGGGCGCGAATCAGCCCCAGCATTTT.

This clone was found once. This chain uses TRBV19 with TRBJ1-4, with 9 bases fitting TRBD1. Losses at the gene ends were 6 bases for V and 6 bases for J; bases not matched to a gene: 5. Germline lookup yields CDR1 LNHDA and CDR2 SQIVND (reference sequence). The CDR3 has 14 residues. The CDR3, as DNA: TGTGCCAGTAGCCTACGGGACAGGGATGAAAAACTGTTTTTT. Amino acids: CASSLRDRDEKLFF.

V usage is TRBV2 and J usage is TRBJ1-1; D might be TRBD1 (6 bases). From germline, CDR1 is SNHLY and CDR2 FYNNEI. CDR3 length: 14 residues. Trimming pared 6 bases from V and 1 base from J, leaving 12 bases between. The CDR3 DNA is TGTGCCAGCAGCCAACAGGGAGGGAACACTGAAGCTTTCTTT. Amino acids: CASSQQGGNTEAFF.

This rearrangement joins TRBV3-1 (or the pseudogene TRBV3-2) to TRBJ2-4, with TRBD1 matching 7 bases. CDR1 is LGHDT and CDR2 is YNNKEL in the germline V gene (reference sequence). Losses at the gene ends were 4 bases for V and 8 bases for J; bases not matched to a gene: 14. The CDR3 spans 16 residues. CDR3 coding DNA: TGTGCCAGCAGCCTCGGTTTTGGGACAGTGGGGGACATTCAGTACTTC. Translating it yields CASSLGFGTVGDIQYF.